The rows below give T cell receptor beta chains drawn from one sample of a study of T cells in localized non-small cell lung cancer. Data came from immunoSEQ multiplex PCR; TCRdb stores just in-frame clones and leaves some out. The sample includes fewer than 30,000 clones, about 88% seen only once; the top ten take around 15%. The sequencing here drew on peripheral blood, taken before any cancer treatment. The receptors originated from a female donor older than 55 with stage II squamous cell lung carcinoma. CDR3s include the opening cysteine and the closing phenylalanine or tryptophan. The order of the fields is D gene, clone size, J gene, V gene, CDR3 protein, CDR3 DNA. D genes are given only for firm matches. Clone size, where shown, is once, few, many, or a class for clones that have expanded.

d_call: TRBD2; clone_size: .; j_call: TRBJ2-1; v_call: TRBV11-3; cdr3_aa: CASSPGGLAGGDNEQFF; cdr3_nt: TGTGCCAGCAGCCCCGGTGGACTAGCGGGGGGCGACAATGAGCAGTTCTTC
d_call: .; clone_size: .; j_call: TRBJ2-3; v_call: TRBV7-9; cdr3_aa: CASSSNSMGVRTDTQYF; cdr3_nt: TGTGCCAGCAGCTCCAACAGTATGGGGGTACGCACAGATACGCAGTATTTT
d_call: TRBD2; clone_size: .; j_call: TRBJ2-7; v_call: TRBV19; cdr3_aa: CASSLGTSGSSPYEQYF; cdr3_nt: TGTGCCAGTAGTTTAGGGACTAGCGGGAGTAGTCCCTACGAGCAGTACTTC
d_call: .; clone_size: .; j_call: TRBJ2-3; v_call: TRBV2; cdr3_aa: CASSEPFTDTQYF; cdr3_nt: TGTGCCAGCAGTGAGCCCTTCACAGATACGCAGTATTTT
d_call: TRBD1; clone_size: .; j_call: TRBJ2-7; v_call: TRBV28; cdr3_aa: CASSGGTGAAYEQYF; cdr3_nt: TGTGCCAGCAGTGGGGGGACAGGGGCGGCCTACGAGCAGTACTTC
d_call: .; clone_size: .; j_call: TRBJ2-7; v_call: TRBV4-1; cdr3_aa: CASSQGGDRFDGQYF; cdr3_nt: TGCGCCAGCAGCCAAGGAGGGGACCGATTTGACGGGCAGTACTTC
d_call: TRBD1; clone_size: .; j_call: TRBJ1-5; v_call: TRBV18; cdr3_aa: CASSPDRNQPQHF; cdr3_nt: TGTGCCAGCTCACCGGACAGGAATCAGCCCCAGCATTTT
d_call: TRBD1; clone_size: .; j_call: TRBJ2-1; v_call: TRBV7-7; cdr3_aa: CASSLDRGNEQFF; cdr3_nt: TGTGCCAGCAGCTTAGACAGGGGGAATGAGCAGTTCTTC
d_call: TRBD2; clone_size: .; j_call: TRBJ2-1; v_call: TRBV4-2; cdr3_aa: CASGPERDSYNEQFF; cdr3_nt: TGTGCCAGCGGCCCCGAGCGGGACTCCTACAATGAGCAGTTCTTC
d_call: .; clone_size: .; j_call: TRBJ1-1; v_call: TRBV6-1; cdr3_aa: CASSVGPEAFF; cdr3_nt: TGTGCCAGCAGTGTGGGACCTGAAGCTTTCTTT
d_call: .; clone_size: .; j_call: TRBJ1-1; v_call: TRBV11-2; cdr3_aa: CASSPAIEAFF; cdr3_nt: TGTGCCAGCAGCCCGGCAATTGAAGCTTTCTTT
d_call: TRBD1; clone_size: .; j_call: TRBJ1-5; v_call: TRBV5-4; cdr3_aa: CASSLGGGADQPQHF; cdr3_nt: TGTGCCAGCAGCTTGGGAGGGGGCGCAGATCAGCCCCAGCATTTT
d_call: .; clone_size: .; j_call: TRBJ2-2; v_call: TRBV5-5; cdr3_aa: CASSFGGGTGELFF; cdr3_nt: TGTGCCAGCAGCTTCGGAGGCGGGACCGGGGAGCTGTTTTTT
d_call: .; clone_size: .; j_call: TRBJ2-2; v_call: TRBV5-1; cdr3_aa: CASSVGGNTGELFF; cdr3_nt: TGCGCCAGCAGCGTCGGTGGGAACACCGGGGAGCTGTTTTTT
d_call: .; clone_size: .; j_call: TRBJ2-5; v_call: TRBV7-2; cdr3_aa: CASSSRSGQETQYF; cdr3_nt: TGTGCCAGCAGCTCTAGAAGCGGACAAGAGACCCAGTACTTC
d_call: .; clone_size: .; j_call: TRBJ2-3; v_call: TRBV7-2; cdr3_aa: CASSLEETDTQYF; cdr3_nt: TGTGCCAGCAGCTTAGAAGAGACAGATACGCAGTATTTT
d_call: .; clone_size: .; j_call: TRBJ2-7; v_call: TRBV6-1; cdr3_aa: CATIPGLDYEQYF; cdr3_nt: TGTGCCACCATACCGGGTCTAGATTACGAGCAGTACTTC
d_call: TRBD1; clone_size: .; j_call: TRBJ1-2; v_call: TRBV30; cdr3_aa: CAWSQQGFYGYTF; cdr3_nt: TGTGCCTGGAGTCAACAGGGGTTCTATGGCTACACCTTC
d_call: .; clone_size: .; j_call: TRBJ2-2; v_call: TRBV5-1; cdr3_aa: CASSLDGTLFGELFF; cdr3_nt: TGCGCCAGCAGCTTGGACGGGACGCTGTTCGGGGAGCTGTTTTTT
d_call: .; clone_size: .; j_call: TRBJ1-1; v_call: TRBV7-6; cdr3_aa: CASSRQENTEAFF; cdr3_nt: TGTGCCAGCAGCCGACAGGAGAACACTGAAGCTTTCTTT
d_call: .; clone_size: .; j_call: TRBJ1-2; v_call: TRBV10-3; cdr3_aa: CAISEPDFRYGYTF; cdr3_nt: TGTGCCATCAGTGAGCCAGACTTCAGATATGGCTACACCTTC
d_call: .; clone_size: few; j_call: TRBJ1-6; v_call: TRBV7-9; cdr3_aa: CASSSILGSNSPLHF; cdr3_nt: TGTGCCAGCAGCTCAATTCTGGGGAGCAATTCACCCCTCCACTTT
d_call: .; clone_size: .; j_call: TRBJ1-5; v_call: TRBV18; cdr3_aa: CASSNQGYSNQPQHF; cdr3_nt: TGTGCCAGCTCAAACCAGGGTTATAGCAATCAGCCCCAGCATTTT
d_call: .; clone_size: .; j_call: TRBJ1-1; v_call: TRBV5-1; cdr3_aa: CASSLGQNLNTEAFF; cdr3_nt: TGCGCCAGCAGCTTGGGGCAGAATTTGAACACTGAAGCTTTCTTT
d_call: TRBD1; clone_size: .; j_call: TRBJ2-7; v_call: TRBV5-5; cdr3_aa: CASSLEQGDSYEQYF; cdr3_nt: TGTGCCAGCAGCTTGGAACAGGGGGATTCCTACGAGCAGTACTTC
d_call: .; clone_size: .; j_call: TRBJ2-7; v_call: TRBV6-1; cdr3_aa: CASSEYEQYF; cdr3_nt: TGTGCCAGCAGTGAATACGAGCAGTACTTC
d_call: .; clone_size: .; j_call: TRBJ1-1; v_call: TRBV6-5; cdr3_aa: CASSWGLMTEAFF; cdr3_nt: TGTGCCAGCAGCTGGGGGTTGATGACAGAAGCTTTCTTT
d_call: .; clone_size: .; j_call: TRBJ2-1; v_call: TRBV11-1; cdr3_aa: CASSLRPGEGGAYNEQFF; cdr3_nt: TGTGCCAGCAGCTTACGGCCCGGTGAGGGCGGGGCCTACAATGAGCAGTTCTTC
d_call: .; clone_size: .; j_call: TRBJ1-6; v_call: TRBV19; cdr3_aa: CASRDGTANSPLHF; cdr3_nt: TGTGCCAGTAGGGACGGGACGGCGAATTCACCCCTCCACTTT
d_call: .; clone_size: .; j_call: TRBJ1-1; v_call: TRBV28; cdr3_aa: CASSLFGGNTEAFF; cdr3_nt: TGTGCCAGCAGTTTATTTGGGGGTAACACTGAAGCTTTCTTT
d_call: .; clone_size: .; j_call: TRBJ1-5; v_call: TRBV19; cdr3_aa: CASSVTENQPQHF; cdr3_nt: TGTGCCAGTAGTGTGACAGAAAATCAGCCCCAGCATTTT
d_call: .; clone_size: .; j_call: TRBJ1-1; v_call: TRBV4-3; cdr3_aa: CASSQHANTEAFF; cdr3_nt: TGCGCCAGCAGCCAACATGCGAACACTGAAGCTTTCTTT
d_call: TRBD1; clone_size: .; j_call: TRBJ2-5; v_call: TRBV19; cdr3_aa: CASSIGTGGETQYF; cdr3_nt: TGTGCCAGTAGTATTGGGACAGGGGGAGAGACCCAGTACTTC
d_call: .; clone_size: .; j_call: TRBJ2-5; v_call: TRBV5-4; cdr3_aa: CASSFGTSDETQYF; cdr3_nt: TGTGCCAGCAGCTTCGGGACAAGCGATGAGACCCAGTACTTC
d_call: TRBD2; clone_size: .; j_call: TRBJ2-5; v_call: TRBV5-1; cdr3_aa: CASSSAGGAGETQYF; cdr3_nt: TGCGCCAGCAGCTCCGCCGGGGGGGCCGGAGAGACCCAGTACTTC
d_call: TRBD2; clone_size: .; j_call: TRBJ2-7; v_call: TRBV6-1; cdr3_aa: CASIIGRAGVEQYF; cdr3_nt: TGTGCCAGCATTATCGGGAGGGCTGGCGTGGAGCAGTACTTC
d_call: TRBD2; clone_size: medium-sized; j_call: TRBJ2-5; v_call: TRBV7-7; cdr3_aa: CASSPTLAVQETQYF; cdr3_nt: TGTGCCAGCAGCCCCACACTAGCGGTCCAAGAGACCCAGTACTTC
d_call: .; clone_size: .; j_call: TRBJ2-2; v_call: TRBV7-3; cdr3_aa: CASGRANTGELFF; cdr3_nt: TGTGCCAGCGGCAGGGCGAACACCGGGGAGCTGTTTTTT
d_call: .; clone_size: .; j_call: TRBJ2-1; v_call: TRBV5-6; cdr3_aa: CASLGTEYNEQFF; cdr3_nt: TGTGCCAGCTTGGGGACGGAGTACAATGAGCAGTTCTTC
d_call: .; clone_size: .; j_call: TRBJ2-1; v_call: TRBV18; cdr3_aa: CASSRSRDSINEQFF; cdr3_nt: TGTGCCAGCTCACGGTCCCGGGACTCTATAAATGAGCAGTTCTTC
d_call: .; clone_size: .; j_call: TRBJ2-2; v_call: TRBV7-2; cdr3_aa: CASSLAGPNTGELFF; cdr3_nt: TGTGCCAGCAGCTTAGCCGGGCCAAACACCGGGGAGCTGTTTTTT
d_call: TRBD2; clone_size: .; j_call: TRBJ2-3; v_call: TRBV11-2; cdr3_aa: CASSATGTSGMTDTQYF; cdr3_nt: TGTGCCAGCAGCGCCACCGGGACTAGCGGTATGACAGATACGCAGTATTTT